This T cell receptor (beta chain) stems from a study of T cell responses to AZD1222 COVID-19 vaccine. The study, taken as a whole, reports: Spike-wide coverage was observed for vaccine-associated CD4 TCRs, with dominant responses at 160-218 and 743-854. Females outnumbered males among donors, who were mostly white British; clonal diversity was possibly underestimated.

V was clipped by 3 bases and J by 5 bases, with 14 bases between them. The CDR3 consists of 13 residues. The V gene's germline CDR1 is SQVTM and CDR2 ANQGSEA. This clone showed up just once. Its antigen is not known. Only in-frame clones appear in the TCRdb table, and some are missing; sequencing was by immunoSEQ multiplex PCR. The sample carries around 85,000 clones, around 85% recorded once. The sequences come from peripheral blood, collected on day 0 of AZD1222 vaccination. The gene calls are TRBV29-1 and TRBJ2-7; weak D call: TRBD1 (5 bases). This clonotype was obtained from an adult in good health. The CDR3 sequence: CSVESRVGHEQYF. DNA for the CDR3: TGCAGCGTTGAGTCCAGGGTCGGCCACGAGCAGTACTTC.